This TCR beta chain was observed in a study of cytomegalovirus exposure and HLA in healthy donors listed by TCRdb under 2017. Turning to the overall study: In an earlier analysis of under 750 of the donors, 276 Gb of sequence data and just under 120 million unique TCR beta sequences from about 180 million T cells were reported. The T cell repertoires of around 730 subjects were profiled by immunosequencing and related to cytomegalovirus serostatus. The number of typed donors differed by locus: roughly 629-640 for A, B, C, DRB1 and DQB1; approximately 530 for DQA1; approximately 610 for DPA1; and around 490 for DPB1. All discovery cohort repertoires had been generated on a single sequencing platform. Donor age, sex, ethnicity and CMV serostatus were compiled alongside the repertoire data. The study combined high-throughput TCR immunosequencing, statistical association of individual TCRs with disease status, and machine learning to predict cytomegalovirus infection status. An early release that covered about 600 HLA-typed donors contained approximately 300 gigabases of sequencing data and 70 million to 100 million unique TCR sequences. HLA typing included class I and class II loci at four-digit resolution. Of the 300 to 450 genotyped donors, approximately 80% fell in the genetic ancestry cluster associated with self-reported Caucasian donors. A later analysis re-examined previously published TCR beta repertoires from roughly 650 donors and added high-resolution HLA genotyping to investigate patterns of TCR occurrence. To decide whether each TCR beta V gene segment behaved as functional or pseudogenic, an earlier analysis of some 600 of the donors relied on high-throughput TCR beta sequencing. In a later genetic analysis, genome-wide SNP genotypes for about 55% of the roughly 670 donors were used, and that subset was treated as a discovery cohort. In the later analysis, no new phenotypic data were used to find candidate immune exposures; instead, reliance was placed on TCR beta sequences and their occurrence across donors. The study was designed to test whether signatures of past pathogen exposure could be identified by cataloging public T cell receptors. Roughly 5 DR-DQ haplotypes were handled as single units for association and clustering, since linkage in the cohort was strong. Along with the roughly 670-subject first cohort, a separate validation cohort of about 110 different subjects was used. Among 300 to 500 genotyped donors of the cohort, an average of approximately 240,000 unique TCR beta nucleotide sequences was sequenced per donor, of which about 18% were non-productive.

Overall results and qualifications from the work: The classifier was reported to diagnose cytomegalovirus status with high specificity and sensitivity in both the original cohort and the validation cohort. In the study, about 150 TCR beta chains were listed as associated with cytomegalovirus. A group of highly shared sequence variants was considered likely to be a technical artifact of the sequencing pipeline. Immune exposure information for the cohort was limited to CMV serostatus. Because some donors lacked HLA typing at each locus, the association tests relied only on the typed subset. Roughly 17 rarely observed V segments, including chromosome 9 orphons, were excluded from the earlier analysis of several hundred of the donors because counts were too low. Correlated functional status among segregating V segments might be attributable to linkage disequilibrium, but an unknown experimental factor could not be ruled out. Three of the identified cytomegalovirus-associated TCR beta chains were confirmed in vitro to be specific for cytomegalovirus antigens. Only TCR beta chains were sequenced in this cohort, and the absence of alpha or paired-chain data limited detectable features. An association between a missense DCLRE1C variant and V-gene and J-gene trimming of TCR beta chains was found in a later genetic analysis and replicated in an independent cohort. According to a later analysis, most CMV-associated TCR beta chains appeared to be HLA-restricted, and the HLA associations seemed to be driven largely by CMV exposure. Most TCR sequences were observed very rarely across donors, whereas some public TCRs were present in many individuals. In an earlier analysis of roughly 560 of the donors, most TCR beta V segments were observed in productive rearrangements about 90% or about 30% of the time, broadly matching IMGT annotations. The 87-base-pair reads could not distinguish some IMGT-functional V segments, including TRBV6-2 and TRBV6-3, so those segments were excluded. A later analysis associated about 17,000 TCR beta sequences with specific HLA alleles at a false discovery rate of 0.05. In a later analysis, TCR association rates were found to vary across HLA loci, with the most associated TCRs seen for DRB1 alleles and the fewest for HLA-C alleles. A further reported finding was that TCR beta sequences accurately predicted the HLA-A and HLA-B alleles for most subjects in the first cohort. Presence/absence analyses assumed roughly uniform sequencing depth across donors, an assumption that may not hold. According to a later genetic analysis, donors in an Asian-associated ancestry cluster had fewer N-insertions in productive TCRs than the approximately 650-donor mean. In a later analysis, HLA-associated TCR beta chains showed more clonal expansion and lower generation probabilities than non-associated chains that were equally common. Strong co-occurrence of HLA alleles, especially DR and DQ, made assigning TCR associations to individual alleles difficult. The authors suggested that the approach could potentially be extended to other disease states and immunological phenotypes. According to a later analysis, parvovirus B19, influenza, CMV and Epstein-Barr virus appeared linked to several top co-occurrence clusters.

Spanning cysteine to phenylalanine, the CDR3 consists of 13 amino acids. Kept here is only the CDR3 DNA, which spans 39 bases and is read in frame from base 1. CDR1 and CDR2 were assigned from the germline V gene (reference sequence) as MNHEY and SMNVEV. Deletion took 2 bases off V and 4 bases off J, with a span of 6 bases between the germline ends. The library was prepared using the immunoSEQ multiplex PCR assay. The multiplex PCR relied on a mix of 60 forward primers for TCR Vbeta segments and 13 reverse primers for TCR Jbeta segments. The CDR3 region of rearranged TCR beta genes was amplified from genomic DNA by a multiplex PCR assay. The Illumina HiSeq System was used to sequence the amplified TCR beta libraries as 87-base-pair reads. In the authors' own workflow: Across the roughly 640 repertoires, a later analysis counted some 80 million unique TCR beta chains, roughly 11 million of which were shared by at least two donors. Raw reads were error-corrected and collapsed into unique sequences by a nearest-neighbor algorithm in which closely related sequences were merged to remove PCR and sequencing errors. Alignment of CDR3 sequences to IMGT reference sequences was used to assign V, D and J gene segments. For a sequence to be retained, at least a six-nucleotide match to both a V gene segment and a J gene segment was required. A rearrangement counted as productive if the CDR3 had no stop codons and remained in frame with V and J, and every other rearrangement counted as non-productive. Following IMGT convention, CDR3 was defined as the stretch from the second conserved V-encoded cysteine up to the conserved J-encoded phenylalanine. In an earlier analysis of approximately 590 of the donors, sequences lacking an unambiguous match to a single V gene segment were excluded. In an earlier analysis of some 590 of the donors, a V segment was called functional when productive rearrangements were above 56.7%, and segregating when the standard deviation between donors exceeded 5%. A statistical classification framework was built for diagnosing cytomegalovirus status from the catalog of TCR beta chain sequences. In a later analysis, TCR nucleotide sequences were compared against IMGT/GENE-DB human TR gene sequences so that V and J genes could be assigned. Using the TCRdist pipeline, a later analysis assigned CDR3 sequences along with most-parsimonious VDJ recombination scenarios. In a later analysis, each TCR beta chain was defined by its CDR3 amino acid sequence together with its V-gene family, and reads lacking a unique V-gene family were excluded. To address suspected cross-contamination and a sequencing artifact, a later analysis removed 450 to 700 highly shared, low-generation-probability nucleotide sequences. For each public chain, a later analysis derived a clonal expansion index from normalized ranks of inferred template counts within each repertoire. In a later analysis, generation probabilities were computed using a VDJ recombination model fitted to out-of-frame rearrangements, and the results were checked against IGoR. In a later analysis, TCR-TCR, TCR-HLA and TCR-CMV co-occurrence was scored with hypergeometric tests, and a repertoire-size bias correction was applied to TCR pairs. False discovery rates were estimated in a later analysis by permuting HLA or CMV assignments 20 times. In a later analysis, co-occurring TCRs were grouped using DBSCAN, with TCRdist sequence similarity added in when clustering inside HLA-allele-positive subsets. Repertoires with fewer than 30,000 or more than 120,000 public chains were left out of co-occurrence clustering, as were about 5 repertoires with anomalous nucleotide sharing. In TCRdb, the immuneACCESS table is reduced to in-frame sequences with V and J assigned. These tables do not hold every clone; where another copy was compared, an unresolved V gene accounts for under half, and the others remain unexplained. V, J and clone size are those of that table, while D and trimming were read from the DNA. This sample comprises around 130,000 clones, roughly 71% of them detected only once. The ten largest clones represent less than 3.5% of the sample.

To note about this clone: Its target antigen remains unknown. It has no much larger one-base neighbor in the sample; base qualities were not kept.

In total, roughly 670 healthy bone marrow donors made up the cohort. At the time of sampling, every cohort member was nominally healthy, though immune exposures that went unrecorded were likely present. The donor was CMV seropositive and belonged to the group of 250 to 350 seropositive cohort members. Every donor gave a peripheral blood sample, and the peripheral blood mononuclear cells from that sample were used for TCR beta sequencing. Genomic DNA was extracted from the blood cell samples with the Qiagen DNeasy Blood Extraction Kit. This sequence originates from a woman in her 40s in good health and CMV-seropositive. Sequenced material: PBMCs. The chain was built from TRBV27 and TRBJ1-3, with a tentative D gene TRBD1 over 5 matching bases. The CDR3 reads as follows: CASSLDRGNTIYF. The bases read TGTGCCAGCAGTTTAGACAGAGGAAACACCATATATTTT.